Included here is one T cell receptor beta chain sequence, with context. Its antigen is unknown. V dropped 0 bases and J dropped 8 bases, with 14 bases sitting between them. Germline V gene sequence: CDR1 LGHNA, CDR2 YNFKEQ. The CDR3 is 15 residues long. These data originate in a study of shared clonotypes between healthy human individuals. At the level of the study: Donor composition was two women and three men, aged 18 to 49.

Clones were read by immunoSEQ multiplex PCR, and TCRdb kept only the in-frame ones, dropping some. Of approximately 1,000,000 clones detected, about 80% appear once; the ten largest clones hold more than 0.5%. Study results and caveats: Shared across a few donors were approximately 5% of the naive CD4 clonotypes. Memory subsets generally showed lower estimated richness than naive subsets. It was expected that sequencing depth would affect clonotype sharing among donors.

The TCR comes from a man younger than 35 in good health. Some clones in this sample may be carry-over from other donors' samples. Sequencing input: memory CD4+ T cells from PBMCs. As for subset: CD45RA-negative fraction. The chain uses TRBV4-2 and TRBJ1-3; perhaps TRBD1 as D (6 bases). In DNA form, the CDR3 reads TGTGCCAGCAGCCAAGAAGACACGAGGGGGGACACCATATATTTT. Its translation: CASSQEDTRGDTIYF.